The 18 T cell receptor beta chains below were found in one sample sequenced in a study of cytomegalovirus exposure and HLA in healthy donors. Data came from immunoSEQ multiplex PCR; TCRdb stores just in-frame clones and leaves some out. The profile shows 65,000 to 80,000 clones, around 94% of them singletons. The sequenced sample consisted of PBMCs. These receptors were taken from a woman between 18 and 29 years old in good health and CMV-seropositive.

The sample holds one count of this clone. The CDR3 loop reads CASSVSSGTGETQYF. CDR3 sequence (DNA): TGTGCCAGCAGCGTATCAAGCGGGACGGGAGAGACCCAGTACTTC. The rearrangement joins TRBV9 to TRBJ2-5; 7 nucleotides line up with TRBD2. With 1 base clipped from V and 4 bases from J, the junction kept 7 bases outside the gene matches. The CDR3 is made up of 15 amino acids. Germline CDR1 and CDR2: SGDLS and YYNGEE.

The gene calls are TRBV10-2 and TRBJ2-2, with TRBD1 matching 11 bases. Germline V CDR1 and CDR2: WSHSY, SAAADI. The trim removed 7 bases at V and 4 bases at J, leaving 5 bases unmatched. The CDR3 extends over 15 amino acids. CDR3 sequence (DNA): TGCGCCAGCACATCCGGGACAGGGGGCACCGGGGAGCTGTTTTTT. It yields the protein CASTSGTGGTGELFF.

V and J are TRBV7-3 and TRBJ2-1; D is possibly TRBD2 (6 bases). V was trimmed by 2 bases and J by 7 bases, leaving 15 bases between them. This CDR3 is 15 amino acids long. Germline CDR1 SGHTA, CDR2 FQGTGA. Written as DNA, the CDR3 is TGTGCCAGCAGCTTAGGAGGCGGGACGGGGAATGAGCAGTTCTTC. Encoded protein: CASSLGGGTGNEQFF.

The chain carries TRBV7-9 and TRBJ2-3, with D perhaps TRBD2 (6 bases). The CDR3 has 16 amino acids. Trimming took 6 bases from V and 0 from J, leaving 16 bases between them. Germline loops: CDR1 SEHNR, CDR2 FQNEAQ (reference sequence). CDR3 sequence reads: CASRSKGGLSTDTQYF. The CDR3 region has the DNA TGTGCCAGCAGGTCCAAGGGAGGCCTTAGCACAGATACGCAGTATTTT.

The chain uses TRBV7-6 and TRBJ2-5; TRBD2 aligns across 14 bases. J lost 1 base, V lost 1 base, and 11 bases had no gene match. Looked up from germline, CDR1 is SGHVS and CDR2 is FNYEAQ. This CDR3 contains 20 residues. This CDR3 is CASSLGPGTSGSEFQETQYF. The DNA for the CDR3 is TGTGCCAGCAGCTTAGGGCCCGGGACTAGCGGGAGCGAATTCCAAGAGACCCAGTACTTC. The entire variable domain, with the rest obtained from reference TRBV7-6 and TRBJ2-5, is as follows: GAGVSQSPRYKVTKRGQDVALRCDPISGHVSLYWYRQALGQGPEFLTYFNYEAQQDKSGLPNDRFSAERPEGSISTLTIQRTEQRDSAMYRCASSLGPGTSGSEFQETQYFGPGTRLLVL.

The rearrangement links TRBV5-1 to TRBJ1-1; possible D gene TRBD1, 5 bases. This CDR3 contains 14 residues. Germline CDR1 is SGHRS and CDR2 is YFSETQ. Trimming stripped 6 bases from V and 0 bases from J, with 12 bases between. In DNA, the CDR3 is TGCGCCAGCACGGAGGGGCCCATGAACACTGAAGCTTTCTTT. It encodes CASTEGPMNTEAFF.

This chain links TRBV4-2 with TRBJ2-1; 9 bases match TRBD2. The germline V gene has CDR1 LGHNA and CDR2 YNFKEQ. The CDR3 length is 16 residues. The V and J ends lost 0 bases and 8 bases, in that order; junction bases with no gene match: 8. The CDR3 region has the DNA TGTGCCAGCAGCCAAGATCCCGCTAGCGGGGTGGATGAGCAGTTCTTC. Translation: CASSQDPASGVDEQFF.

The chain uses TRBV30 and TRBJ1-1; 9 bases are a match to TRBD1. The germline V gene encodes CDR1 GTSNPN and CDR2 SVGIG (reference sequence). CDR3 size: 15 residues. J lost 0 bases, V lost 3 bases, and 5 bases had no gene match. CDR3 nucleotides: TGTGCCTGGAGGGACAGGGGTTACATGAACACTGAAGCTTTCTTT. This codes for CAWRDRGYMNTEAFF.

V is TRBV5-1 and J is TRBJ2-1; TRBD1 matches 9 bases. Trimming removed 0 bases from V and 9 bases from J; junction bases left unmatched: 1. The CDR3 covers 13 residues. The germline V gene has CDR1 SGHRS and CDR2 YFSETQ. CDR3 amino acids: CASSLGGQGEQFF. Here the CDR3 DNA reads TGCGCCAGCAGCTTGGGGGGACAGGGTGAGCAGTTCTTC.

Notes on this clone: One end of the junction varies from germline; a read error may be responsible. The rearrangement joins TRBV7-7 to TRBJ2-7, with TRBD1 matching 12 bases. The length of the CDR3 is 15 residues. CDR1 and CDR2 from the germline V gene are SSHAT and FNYEAQ (reference sequence). CDR3 loop: CASSRGQGATYEQYF. In nucleotides, the CDR3 is TGTGCTAGCAGCCGGGGACAGGGGGCAACCTACGAGCAGTACTTC. The whole variable domain, filled in from reference TRBV7-7 and TRBJ2-7, reads GAGVSQSPRYKVTKRGQDVTLRCDPISSHATLYWYQQALGQGPEFLTYFNYEAQPDKSGLPSDRFSAERPEGSISTLTIQRTEQRDSAMYRCASSRGQGATYEQYFGPGTRLTVT.

The chain links TRBV6-1 to TRBJ1-2, with D possibly matching TRBD1 (6 bases). CDR3 length equals 15 residues. The V end was cut by 2 bases, the J end by 7 bases, with 17 bases between. Germline loops: CDR1 MNHNS, CDR2 SASEGT. DNA for the CDR3: TGTGCCAGCAGTGAACATCCAGGGGTGGGGGCTGGCTACACCTTC. Protein product: CASSEHPGVGAGYTF.

This chain connects TRBV11-2 to TRBJ2-7; no definite D call. This CDR3 region has 14 residues. Trimming removed 5 bases from V and 5 bases from J, with 16 bases in between. Germline V gives CDR1 SGHAT, CDR2 FQNNGV. The CDR3 region has the DNA TGTGCCAGCAGCGTAACCAGCGCGCTAAACGAGCAGTACTTC. Translating it yields CASSVTSALNEQYF.

The chain recombines TRBV27 with TRBJ2-7; perhaps TRBD1 as D (5 bases). The CDR3 sequence is 14 residues long. Looked up from germline, CDR1 is MNHEY and CDR2 is SMNVEV (reference sequence). Trimming left V 5 bases short and J 5 bases short, with 16 bases between. The CDR3 reads CASSANRNIDEQYF. The CDR3 coding sequence is TGTGCCAGCAGTGCCAACAGGAATATCGACGAGCAGTACTTC.

The chain has TRBV4-3 and TRBJ1-2; possibly TRBD1 for D (6 bases). This CDR3 is built from 12 residues. Germline V gene sequence: CDR1 LGHNA, CDR2 YSLEER. Trimming removed 2 bases from V and 12 bases from J, with 13 bases in between. The CDR3 nucleotides are TGCGCCAGCAGCCAACCAGGCCAGGGGAACACCTTC. It specifies CASSQPGQGNTF.

The chain links TRBV5-1 to TRBJ2-2; 7 nucleotides align to TRBD1. CDR3 length: 14 residues. In germline, CDR1 is SGHRS, CDR2 YFSETQ. The junction had 6 bases not matched to a gene; V was cut back by 4 bases and J by 6 bases. The CDR3 region is CASSVTGWAGELFF. The DNA of the CDR3 is TGCGCCAGCAGCGTGACAGGGTGGGCCGGGGAGCTGTTTTTT.

This chain links TRBV7-2 with TRBJ2-3, with 8 bases that match TRBD2. This CDR3 spans 16 amino acids. V trimming: 5 bases; J trimming: 2 bases; junction bases outside the gene matches: 9. Germline V gives CDR1 SGHTA, CDR2 FQGNSA. CDR3 sequence: CASSPGGRGVTDTQYF. The CDR3 bases are TGTGCCAGCAGCCCCGGGGGGCGGGGGGTCACAGATACGCAGTATTTT. Together with reference TRBV7-2 and TRBJ2-3, the CDR3 gives the full variable domain: GAGVSQSPSNKVTEKGKDVELRCDPISGHTALYWYRQSLGQGLEFLIYFQGNSAPDKSGLPSDRFSAERTGGSVSTLTIQRTQQEDSAVYLCASSPGGRGVTDTQYFGPGTRLTVL.

This chain joins TRBV11-2 and TRBJ1-3; the D gene is possibly TRBD1 (5 bases). V was clipped by 1 base and J by 3 bases, with 10 bases between them. The CDR3 sequence is 15 residues long. CDR1 and CDR2 from the germline V gene are SGHAT and FQNNGV. DNA for the CDR3: TGTGCCAGCAGCTTAGGGCCGGGGGATGGAAACACCATATATTTT. Residues: CASSLGPGDGNTIYF.

This chain links TRBV27 with TRBJ1-5; D not certain. Germline CDR1 and CDR2: MNHEY and SMNVEV (reference sequence). V lost 2 bases and J lost 0, with 17 bases in between. This CDR3 is 18 amino acids long. CDR3 DNA: TGTGCCAGCAGTTTAAAATCTTCAGACATCTATAGCAATCAGCCCCAGCATTTT. Translated: CASSLKSSDIYSNQPQHF.